This T cell receptor (beta chain) appears in the sequencing data of a study of cytomegalovirus exposure and HLA in healthy donors. General study findings and limits: No immune exposure information besides CMV serostatus was available. Three CMV-associated chains were confirmed in vitro to be specific for CMV antigens.

As regards this clone: Its antigen is undetermined. The junction does not match germline at one end; this may be a read error.

PCR was performed using 60 Vbeta and 13 Jbeta primers. Sequenced by immunoSEQ multiplex PCR; TCRdb stores in-frame clones only, minus some. Seen here are 85,000 to 120,000 clones, around 77% observed once, and the top ten hold around a tenth. Germline V gives CDR1 SSHAT, CDR2 FNYEAQ (reference sequence). The CDR3 loop spans 13 amino acids. The sample consisted of PBMCs. The chain carries TRBV7-7 and TRBJ1-1; the match to TRBD1 covers 7 bases. This sequence originates from a male donor in good health and CMV-seropositive. CDR3 DNA sequence: TGCGCCAGCAGCCTTGGGACAGACACTGAAGCTTTCTTT. Translation: CASSLGTDTEAFF. The full variable domain, its missing parts supplied by reference TRBV7-7 and TRBJ1-1, is GAGVSQSPRYKVTKRGQDVTLRCDPISSHATLYWYQQALGQGPEFLTYFNYEAQPDKSGLPSDRFSAERPEGSISTLTIQRTEQRDSAMYRCASSLGTDTEAFFGQGTRLTVV.